This entry features one T cell receptor (delta chain) sequence. This clone is labeled large (0.1 to 1%). What antigen it recognizes has not been identified. No much larger clonotype is one base removed from it; base qualities were not supplied. Libraries were built with RT-PCR. PBMC RNA was reverse transcribed with SuperScript II using gamma-chain- and delta-chain-specific primers to generate TCR cDNA. The cDNA was purified with AMPure XP beads, then amplified and indexed with Illumina adapters using the Nextera XT Index Kit. Sequencing of the gammadelta TCR libraries was done on an Illumina MiSeq using a V2 300-cycle kit. Turning to the authors' computational methods: Using MiXCR v2.1.12, CDR3 sequences were assembled, and reads were mapped onto D, J and V genes obtained from GenBank. VDJtools v1.2.1 was used to carry out repertoire analyses of the CDR3 clonotypes. TCRdb called clones anew from the public reads via CATT; matching DNA rows were later pooled. TCRdb's processing, not the authors', yielded these V and J calls. The sample table lists about 350 delta-chain clones, about 12% of them with a count of one. About 18% of the sample rests with the top ten.

The data were taken from a study of delta chains in infants with herpesvirus infections listed by TCRdb under 2023. The study in broad terms: From birth, the study prospectively followed a Ugandan infant birth cohort to characterize gammadelta T cell responses to primary cytomegalovirus (CMV) infection. The study looked for a public fetal Vdelta1/Vgamma8 gammadelta TCR clonotype in infants infected with CMV after birth. Belgian fetal and cord blood gammadelta TCR data that had been published previously were included solely for comparison and were not produced in this cohort. gammadelta TCRs were sequenced from PBMC of some 20 CMV-infected infants (one congenitally infected) and 7 to 9 CMV-uninfected infants with enough sample available. Blood samples from the infants were grouped into approximate ages of 1.5, 4, 8 and 12 months.

Infants were enrolled after their mothers, pregnant women receiving prenatal care in Kampala, Uganda, were recruited, and documentation of maternal HIV status was required. Home visits to families took place weekly, and collection of infant clinical information, oral swabs and peripheral blood began at 6 weeks of age and was repeated every 4 months after that. Blood was drawn into heparin tubes, and PBMC were isolated via Ficoll-Paque density gradient centrifugation and then cryopreserved. Taken from cysteine to phenylalanine, the CDR3 has 19 residues. Here the CDR3 DNA is all that survives: 57 bases in frame from base 1. V is trimmed back by 3 bases and J by 1 base, and the junction contains 18 bases that no gene match accounts for. The germline V gene (reference sequence) specifies TVYSNPD as CDR1 and GDNSRS as CDR2. Broader findings and caveats from the paper: Of 18 CMV-infected infants, several carried the public Vdelta1 clonotype: the congenitally infected infant plus three who were infected postnatally before 120 days of age. Limitations noted by the authors included a small sample size and a lack of race- or environment-matched controls, because nearly all Ugandans acquire CMV before adulthood. Within Vdelta1 cells, the frequency of the public clonotype appeared to be inversely correlated with age at infection and to decay rapidly, seemingly not persisting past roughly two months. In CMV-uninfected infants, the public clonotype might still exist at levels below the detection limit. The public clonotype was detected only at the first time point after infection and was not found in uninfected infants or in infants infected after 120 days.

The sequencing used peripheral blood, collected at time point 1 of longitudinal follow-up. The rearranged segments are TRDV3 and TRDJ1; 12 bases in between match TRDD3. The clonotype was recovered from a human donor who was a Ugandan infant, either HIV-exposed or HIV-unexposed (not recorded which). The nucleotide sequence is given as TGTGCCTTGGGGTACACCGACTGGGGGATACTGGGGGCCACCGATAAACTCATCTTT. It is translated as CALGYTDWGILGATDKLIF.